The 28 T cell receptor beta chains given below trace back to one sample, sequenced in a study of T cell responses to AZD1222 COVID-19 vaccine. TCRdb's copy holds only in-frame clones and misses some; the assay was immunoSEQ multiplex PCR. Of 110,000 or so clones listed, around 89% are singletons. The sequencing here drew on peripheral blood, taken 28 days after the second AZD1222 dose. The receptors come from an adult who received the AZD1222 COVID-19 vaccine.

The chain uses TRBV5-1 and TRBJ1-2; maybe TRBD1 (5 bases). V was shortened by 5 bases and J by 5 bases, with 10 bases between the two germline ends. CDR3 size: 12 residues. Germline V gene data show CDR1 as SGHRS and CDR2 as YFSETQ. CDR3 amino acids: CASREGSYGYTF. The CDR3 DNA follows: TGCGCCAGCAGGGAGGGGTCGTATGGCTACACCTTC.

In nucleotides, the CDR3 is TGTGCCAGCAGCGTAGGGGGGCGGAGTGAGCAGTTCTTC. It is translated as CASSVGGRSEQFF. The gene calls are TRBV9 and TRBJ2-1, with D possibly TRBD1 on 6 matching bases. The CDR3 has 13 residues. Germline CDR1 reads SGDLS; CDR2 reads YYNGEE. V lost 0 bases and J lost 9, with 10 bases in between.

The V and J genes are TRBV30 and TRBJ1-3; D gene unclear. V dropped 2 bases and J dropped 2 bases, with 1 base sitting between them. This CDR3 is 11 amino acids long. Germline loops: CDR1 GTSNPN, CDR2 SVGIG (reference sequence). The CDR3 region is CAWSTGNTIYF. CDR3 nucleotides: TGTGCCTGGAGTACTGGAAACACCATATATTTT. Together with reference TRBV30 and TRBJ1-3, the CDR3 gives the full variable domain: SQTIHQWPATLVQPVGSPLSLECTVEGTSNPNLYWYRQAAGRGLQLLFYSVGIGQISSEVPQNLSASRPQDRQFILSSKKLLLSDSGFYLCAWSTGNTIYFGEGSWLTVV.

The CDR3 DNA reads as TGTGCCAGCAGCTATACCTACAGGGCAGCCGGGGAGCTGTTTTTT. Translating it yields CASSYTYRAAGELFF. The chain joins TRBV27 to TRBJ2-2, with D perhaps matching TRBD1 (6 bases). V shed 6 bases and J shed 6 bases, with 17 bases lying between them. The length of the CDR3 is 15 residues. Germline lookup yields CDR1 MNHEY and CDR2 SMNVEV (reference sequence).

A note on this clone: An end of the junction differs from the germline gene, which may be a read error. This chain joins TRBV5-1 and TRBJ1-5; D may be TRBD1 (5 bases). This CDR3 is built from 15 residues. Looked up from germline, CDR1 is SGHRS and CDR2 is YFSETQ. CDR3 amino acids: CASRLGGNSNQPQHF. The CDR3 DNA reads TGCGCCAGCAGGTTGGGGGGAAATAGCAATCAGCCCCAGCATTTT.

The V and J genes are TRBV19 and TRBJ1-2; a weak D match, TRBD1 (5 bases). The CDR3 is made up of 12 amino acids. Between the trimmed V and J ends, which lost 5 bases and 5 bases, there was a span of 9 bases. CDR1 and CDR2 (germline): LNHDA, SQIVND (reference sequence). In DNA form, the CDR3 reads TGTGCCAGTAGTGGCAGGGTTTATGGCTACACCTTC. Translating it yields CASSGRVYGYTF.

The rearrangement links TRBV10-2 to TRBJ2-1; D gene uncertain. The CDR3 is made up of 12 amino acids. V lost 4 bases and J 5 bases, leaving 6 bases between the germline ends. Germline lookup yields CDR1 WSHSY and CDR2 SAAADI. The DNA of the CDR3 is TGCGCCAGCAGTGGCCAGAACAATGAGCAGTTCTTC. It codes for CASSGQNNEQFF.

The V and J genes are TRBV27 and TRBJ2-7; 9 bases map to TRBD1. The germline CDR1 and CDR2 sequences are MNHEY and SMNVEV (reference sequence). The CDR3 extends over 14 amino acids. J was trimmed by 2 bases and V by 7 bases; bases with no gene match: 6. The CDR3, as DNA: TGTGCCAGCAAAATACAGGGGGCGCCCTACGAGCAGTACTTC. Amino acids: CASKIQGAPYEQYF.

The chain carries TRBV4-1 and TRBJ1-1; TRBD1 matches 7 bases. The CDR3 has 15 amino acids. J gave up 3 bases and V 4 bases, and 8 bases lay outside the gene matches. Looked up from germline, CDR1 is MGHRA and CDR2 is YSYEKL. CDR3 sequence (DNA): TGCGCCAGCAGCCCGGAGACAGGGTGGTACACTGAAGCTTTCTTT. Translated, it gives CASSPETGWYTEAFF.

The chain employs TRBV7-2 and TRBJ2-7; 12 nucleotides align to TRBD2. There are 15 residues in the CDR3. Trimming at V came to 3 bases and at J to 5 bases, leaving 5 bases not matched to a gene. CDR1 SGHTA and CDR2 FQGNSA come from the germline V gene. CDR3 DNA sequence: TGTGCCAGCAGCTTCCGTTGGACTAGCGGGAACGAGCAGTACTTC. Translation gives CASSFRWTSGNEQYF. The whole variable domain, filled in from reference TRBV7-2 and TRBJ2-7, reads GAGVSQSPSNKVTEKGKDVELRCDPISGHTALYWYRQSLGQGLEFLIYFQGNSAPDKSGLPSDRFSAERTGGSVSTLTIQRTQQEDSAVYLCASSFRWTSGNEQYFGPGTRLTVT.

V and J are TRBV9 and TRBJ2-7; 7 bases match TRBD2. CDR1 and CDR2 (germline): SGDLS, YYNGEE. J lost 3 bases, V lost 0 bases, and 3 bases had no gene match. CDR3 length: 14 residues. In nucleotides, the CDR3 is TGTGCCAGCAGCGTAGGGGAGGGTGTCTACGAGCAGTACTTC. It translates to CASSVGEGVYEQYF.

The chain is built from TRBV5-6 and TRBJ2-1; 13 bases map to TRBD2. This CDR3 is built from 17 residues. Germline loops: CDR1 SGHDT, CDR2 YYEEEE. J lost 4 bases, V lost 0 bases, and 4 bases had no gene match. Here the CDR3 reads CASSLESTSGGYNEQFF. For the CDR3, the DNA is TGTGCCAGCAGCTTGGAATCGACTAGCGGGGGGTACAATGAGCAGTTCTTC. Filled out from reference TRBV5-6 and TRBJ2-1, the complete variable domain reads DAGVTQSPTHLIKTRGQQVTLRCSPKSGHDTVSWYQQALGQGPQFIFQYYEEEERQRGNFPDRFSGHQFPNYSSELNVNALLLGDSALYLCASSLESTSGGYNEQFFGPGTRLTVL.

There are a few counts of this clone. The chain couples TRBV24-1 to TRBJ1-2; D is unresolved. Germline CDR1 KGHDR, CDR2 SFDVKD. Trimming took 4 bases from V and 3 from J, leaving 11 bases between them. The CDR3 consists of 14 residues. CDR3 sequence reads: CATSERVMHYGYTF. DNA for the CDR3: TGTGCCACCAGTGAGCGGGTCATGCACTATGGCTACACCTTC.

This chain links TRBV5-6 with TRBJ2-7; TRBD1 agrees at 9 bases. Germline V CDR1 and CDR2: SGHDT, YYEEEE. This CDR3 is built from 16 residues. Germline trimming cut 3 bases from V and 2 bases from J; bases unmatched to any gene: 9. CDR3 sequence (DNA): TGTGCCAGCAGCTCAAAGGCCGGGACAGGGACCTACGAGCAGTACTTC. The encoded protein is CASSSKAGTGTYEQYF. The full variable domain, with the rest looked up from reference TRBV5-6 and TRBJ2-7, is DAGVTQSPTHLIKTRGQQVTLRCSPKSGHDTVSWYQQALGQGPQFIFQYYEEEERQRGNFPDRFSGHQFPNYSSELNVNALLLGDSALYLCASSSKAGTGTYEQYFGPGTRLTVT.

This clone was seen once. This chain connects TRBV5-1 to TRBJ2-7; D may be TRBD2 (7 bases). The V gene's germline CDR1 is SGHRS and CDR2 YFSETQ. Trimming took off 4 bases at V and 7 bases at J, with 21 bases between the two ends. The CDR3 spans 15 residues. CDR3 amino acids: CASSLTTTRGPEQYF. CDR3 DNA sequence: TGCGCCAGCAGCCTCACCACGACGCGGGGGCCGGAGCAGTACTTC.

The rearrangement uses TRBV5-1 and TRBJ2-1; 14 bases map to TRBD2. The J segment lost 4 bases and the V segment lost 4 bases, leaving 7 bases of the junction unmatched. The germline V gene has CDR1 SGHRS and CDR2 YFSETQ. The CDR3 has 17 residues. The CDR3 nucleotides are TGCGCCAGCAGCCTGGGGACTAGCGGGGGCCCATACAATGAGCAGTTCTTC. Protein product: CASSLGTSGGPYNEQFF.

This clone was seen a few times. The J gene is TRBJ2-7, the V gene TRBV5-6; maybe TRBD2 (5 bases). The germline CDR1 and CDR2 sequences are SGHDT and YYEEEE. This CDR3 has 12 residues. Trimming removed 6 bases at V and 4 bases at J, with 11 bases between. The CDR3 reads CASKFEGYEQYF. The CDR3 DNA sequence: TGTGCCAGCAAGTTTGAGGGATACGAGCAGTACTTC.

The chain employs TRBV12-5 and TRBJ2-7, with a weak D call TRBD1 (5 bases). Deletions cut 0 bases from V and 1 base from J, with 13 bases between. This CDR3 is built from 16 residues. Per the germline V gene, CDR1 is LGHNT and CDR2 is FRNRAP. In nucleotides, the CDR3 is TGTGCTAGTGGTTTGGTACTTAGGGGCTCTTCCTACGAGCAGTACTTC. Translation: CASGLVLRGSSYEQYF.

CDR3 DNA: TGTGCCAGCAGCTTCTCCGGCAATGAGCAGTTCTTC. Amino acids: CASSFSGNEQFF. V usage is TRBV7-9 and J usage is TRBJ2-1; D is unresolved. The length of the CDR3 is 12 residues. The V and J ends lost 3 bases and 6 bases respectively, with 6 bases between them. Germline CDR1 and CDR2: SEHNR and FQNEAQ (reference sequence). Supplemented by reference TRBV7-9 and TRBJ2-1, the full variable domain reads DTGVSQNPRHKITKRGQNVTFRCDPISEHNRLYWYRQTLGQGPEFLTYFQNEAQLEKSRLLSDRFSAERPKGSFSTLEIQRTEQGDSAMYLCASSFSGNEQFFGPGTRLTVL.

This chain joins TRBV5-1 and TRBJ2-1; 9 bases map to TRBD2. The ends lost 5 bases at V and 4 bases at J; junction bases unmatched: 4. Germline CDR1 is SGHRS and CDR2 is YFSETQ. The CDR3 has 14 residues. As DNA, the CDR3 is TGCGCCAGCAGTTCCCTAGCGGGATACAATGAGCAGTTCTTC. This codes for CASSSLAGYNEQFF.

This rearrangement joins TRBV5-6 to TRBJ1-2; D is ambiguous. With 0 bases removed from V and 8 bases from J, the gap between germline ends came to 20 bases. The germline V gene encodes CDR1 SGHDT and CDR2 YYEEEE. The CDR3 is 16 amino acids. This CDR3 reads CASSLALAGPSRGYTF. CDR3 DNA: TGTGCCAGCAGCTTGGCCCTAGCAGGTCCCTCTAGGGGCTACACCTTC.

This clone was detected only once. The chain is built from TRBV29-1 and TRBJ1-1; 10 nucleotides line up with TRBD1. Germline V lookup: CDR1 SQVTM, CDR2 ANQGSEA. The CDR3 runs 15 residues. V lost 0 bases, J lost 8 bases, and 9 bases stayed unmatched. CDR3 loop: CSVEERSWDRGEAFF. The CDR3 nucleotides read TGCAGCGTTGAAGAGAGATCGTGGGACAGGGGAGAAGCTTTCTTT.

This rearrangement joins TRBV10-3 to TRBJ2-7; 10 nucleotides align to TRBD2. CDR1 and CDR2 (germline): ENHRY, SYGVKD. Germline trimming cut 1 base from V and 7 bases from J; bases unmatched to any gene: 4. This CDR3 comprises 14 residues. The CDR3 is CAISEWETSGEQYF. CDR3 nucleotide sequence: TGTGCCATCAGTGAGTGGGAGACTAGCGGGGAGCAGTACTTC.

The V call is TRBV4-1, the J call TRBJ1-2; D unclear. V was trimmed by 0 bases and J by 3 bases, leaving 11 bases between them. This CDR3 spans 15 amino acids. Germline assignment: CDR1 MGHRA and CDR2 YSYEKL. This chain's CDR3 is CASSQDVSFYYGYTF. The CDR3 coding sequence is TGCGCCAGCAGCCAAGATGTATCTTTTTACTATGGCTACACCTTC.

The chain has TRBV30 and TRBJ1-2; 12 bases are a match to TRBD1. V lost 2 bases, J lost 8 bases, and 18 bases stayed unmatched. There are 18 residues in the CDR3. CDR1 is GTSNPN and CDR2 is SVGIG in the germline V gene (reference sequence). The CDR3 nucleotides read TGTGCCTGGAGTCCCCACACAATCCGGGACAGGGGGCTGGAAGGCTACACCTTC. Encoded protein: CAWSPHTIRDRGLEGYTF. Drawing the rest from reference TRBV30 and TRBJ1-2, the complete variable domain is SQTIHQWPATLVQPVGSPLSLECTVEGTSNPNLYWYRQAAGRGLQLLFYSVGIGQISSEVPQNLSASRPQDRQFILSSKKLLLSDSGFYLCAWSPHTIRDRGLEGYTFGSGTRLTVV.

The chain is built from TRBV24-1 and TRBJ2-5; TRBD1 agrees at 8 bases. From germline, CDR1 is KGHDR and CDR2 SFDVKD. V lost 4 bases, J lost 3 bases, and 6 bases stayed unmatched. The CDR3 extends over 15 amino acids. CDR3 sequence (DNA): TGTGCCACCAGTGAACTCGGACAGGGAAAAGAGACCCAGTACTTC. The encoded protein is CATSELGQGKETQYF.

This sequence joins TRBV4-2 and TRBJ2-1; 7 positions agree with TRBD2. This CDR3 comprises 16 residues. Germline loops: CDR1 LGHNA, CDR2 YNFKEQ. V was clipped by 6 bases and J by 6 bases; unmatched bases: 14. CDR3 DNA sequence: TGTGCCAGCAGGGGGGGGTACAGCGGGATTCCCAATGAGCAGTTCTTC. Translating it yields CASRGGYSGIPNEQFF.

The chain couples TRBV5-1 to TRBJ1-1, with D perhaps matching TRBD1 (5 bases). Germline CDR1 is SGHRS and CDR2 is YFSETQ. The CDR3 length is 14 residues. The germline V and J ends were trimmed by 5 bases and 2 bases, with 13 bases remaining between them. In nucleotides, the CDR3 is TGCGCCAGCAGTTTGCAGGGTGTAAACACTGAAGCTTTCTTT. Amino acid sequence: CASSLQGVNTEAFF.